This TCR beta chain originates from a study of blood T cell repertoires in COVID-19. Study-level background: PBMCs, B-cell-depleted T cells, or T cells provided the cDNA or gDNA that made up the material.

The assay was immunoSEQ multiplex PCR, and TCRdb's table has in-frame clones only and misses some. There are about 120,000 clones in the sample; 79% occur only once, and around 3.9% lies in the top ten. Germline-derived CDR1 and CDR2 are SGHTA and FQGTGA. The CDR3 runs 14 residues. Trimming at V came to 2 bases and at J to 5 bases, leaving 0 bases not matched to a gene. The clonotype originates from an elderly woman with acute or convalescent COVID-19. The specimen sequenced was peripheral blood. The chain joins TRBV7-3 to TRBJ2-2, with 9 bases fitting TRBD1. This CDR3 is CASSLGQGTGELFF. The DNA of the CDR3 is TGTGCCAGCAGCTTAGGACAGGGGACCGGGGAGCTGTTTTTT.